The present T cell receptor beta chain was sequenced within a study of Ad26.COV2.S vaccination and SARS-CoV-2 variants. Noted treatment: approximately 18 received Ad26.COV2.S at low or high dose, single or two shots; 5 received placebo; per-sample allocation not given. The samples date from day 63 after the first vaccine or placebo injection. Trimming stripped 1 base from V and 2 bases from J, with 5 bases between. CDR3 size: 13 residues. On this clone: A far larger clone is only one base removed, so a read error is likely. This CDR3 is also generated by other DNA sequences in the sample.

Data came from immunoSEQ multiplex PCR; TCRdb stores just in-frame clones and leaves some out. The table records about 350,000 clones, about 88% of them present only once. Here the sequenced sample was peripheral blood, taken in a trial of Ad26.COV2.S vaccine versus placebo. This clonotype was obtained from a person aged 18-60 years who received the Ad26.COV2.S COVID-19 vaccine or a placebo. This chain joins TRBV12-3 or TRBV12-4 and TRBJ1-2, with D possibly being TRBD1 (5 bases). The CDR3 here is CASSLDRNYGYTF. In DNA form, the CDR3 reads TGTGCCAGCAGTTTAGACAGGAACTATGGCTACACCTTC.